This T cell receptor (beta chain) was sequenced in a study of shared clonotypes between healthy human individuals (dated by TCRdb to 2020 to 2022). Context from the whole study: A few men and a couple of women, aged 18 to 49 years, made up the cohort. For each donor, CD4 naive and CD4 memory were each given three plates, CD8 naive was given two plates, and CD8 memory was given one plate. To estimate repertoire size and how much clonotype sharing occurs between individuals, the study deeply sequenced the blood TCR repertoires of five healthy adults. To increase sequencing depth and limit assay-specific biases, different laboratories used diverse techniques to prepare libraries and sequence TCR repertoires. Each donor's leukapheresis produced roughly between roughly 0.85 and 10 billion PBMCs.

TCR CDR3 regions were amplified from genomic DNA by multiplex PCR using the deep immunoSEQ assay. For each cell subset, the extracted genomic DNA was distributed evenly across all wells of several immunoSEQ 96-well plates, and each plate served as one replicate. For sorted subsets, roughly 200 ng genomic DNA, equal to about 30,000 T cell genomes, was loaded into each replicate PCR. Purified libraries were measured with a Qubit 3.0 fluorometer, size-checked on a Bioanalyzer 2100, and measured again with the KAPA Library Quantification kit. Every immunoSEQ 96-well plate was sequenced on a dedicated single-read 150-cycle Illumina NextSeq 550 flow cell. Turning to the authors' computational methods: The immunoSEQ output contained only junctional sequences without quality scores, so filtering could not match that applied to full-length reads. To assign V/J genes and CDR3, sequences were annotated against IMGT germline references using PyIR, a Python wrapper for IgBLAST v1.9. Reads were filtered out if the reads had weak V/J assignments (E-value above 1e-6), no CDR3, stop codons, out-of-frame junctions, or ambiguous translated residues. A V3J clonotype was defined by an identical inferred V gene, J gene, and CDR3 amino acid sequence. Percentage overlap between repertoires was computed as shared unique clonotypes divided by the size of the smaller repertoire. RTK rarefaction, the Chao1 estimator, and Recon v2.1 estimates of unobserved clonotypes were used to assess repertoire richness. Generation probabilities were computed with OLGA for all TCRbeta clonotypes obtained by the gDNA method from several donors. Here the immuneACCESS table is served through TCRdb, limited to in-frame sequences with V and J called. Missing clones are a known gap in these copies; in checked studies unresolved V genes cover under half, and the rest lacks a known reason. From that table come the V and J calls and clone size; the DNA was used to work out D and trimming. The sample has some 700,000 clones on record, roughly 88% of them singletons. The leading ten clones occupy less than 40% of the sample.

Healthy HIV-negative adults with no recently reported acute infections or vaccinations were included as donors. Every donor was a Caucasian adult living in Nashville, Tennessee, USA. CD8 memory samples were composed of magnetically selected CD45RO+ cells combined with CCR7-negative CD45RA+ effector memory (TemRA) cells. Blood was collected by leukapheresis, and PBMCs were isolated by Ficoll-Histopaque density gradient centrifugation and then cryopreserved in liquid nitrogen vapor phase. Analytical flow cytometry was used to check the purity and quantity of every magnetically sorted T cell population. From each sorted fraction, genomic DNA was isolated and quantified by UV absorbance on a Nanodrop 2000c. Comment on this clone: Its antigen remains undetermined. Base qualities are missing; no much larger clone stands one base away.

CDR1 and CDR2, per the germline V gene, are SGDLS and YYNGEE. There are 12 amino acids in the CDR3, from cysteine to phenylalanine inclusive. The sequence is cut down to CDR3 DNA, 36 bases in frame from base 1. V loses 0 bases of germline sequence and J loses 6 bases, and the interval between the two ends is 6 bases. The research as a whole found: Only blood was sampled, and tissue TCR repertoires likely differ from those in blood. The genetic and exposure-history diversity represented was limited by the small number of donors. Incomplete sequencing was indicated by rarefaction of sorted-subset datasets, despite the large sequencing depth. Based on pairwise subsampling, the degree of clonotype sharing among donors was expected to be affected by sequencing depth. Clonotypes shared by all four sorted-subset donors showed higher generation probabilities than non-shared clonotypes. Across a handful of donors, about 4.5% of naive CD4, around 3.3% of naive CD8, around 2.1% of memory CD4, and under 0.45% of memory CD8 clonotypes were shared. Naive subsets generally had larger estimated clonotype richness than memory subsets.

The chain couples TRBV9 to TRBJ1-2; the D gene assignment is ambiguous. Material for sequencing was memory CD8+ T cells from PBMCs. In the paper's terms, the cell subset or site label means: CD45RO+ cells pooled with CCR7-negative TemRA cells. This clonotype was obtained from a man aged 18 to 35 in good health. Some clones in this sample may be carry-over from other donors' samples. The CDR3 reads as follows: CASSVERDGYTF. In nucleotide form, the sequence is TGTGCCAGCAGCGTAGAGAGGGATGGCTACACCTTC.